Sequencing of this T cell receptor beta chain was carried out in a study of CD8+CD57+ T cells in acquired aplastic anemia. Overall study: 3.2 ug was the average amount of DNA from sorted CD4+ and CD8+ cells. On average, healthy donors gave some 11 million reads for CD4+ cells. Study outcomes and limitations: Patients and controls shared roughly 31 CD8+ CDR3 sequences, highly expressed in patients. Any difference that existed in CD8+ Simpson's diversity between patients and controls was not significant.

Germline assignment: CDR1 MGHDK and CDR2 SYGVNS. This CDR3 is built from 15 residues. The ends lost 3 bases at V and 1 base at J; junction bases unmatched: 5. Genomic DNA templated the TCR beta VDJ and CDR3 profiling. Using its own MiXCR run on the reads, TCRdb lists one record per CDR3 protein. The table lists 55,000 to 80,000 distinct CDR3 sequences, around 50% of them singletons. A word on this clonotype: The antigen is not known.

The rearrangement links TRBV25-1 to TRBJ2-7; the match to TRBD2 covers 8 bases. The specimen sequenced was sorted CD4+, CD8+, or CD8+CD57+ T cells (not recorded which) from PBMCs. The sequence was obtained from a human donor in good health, serving as a control. DNA of the CDR3: TGTGCCAGCAGTGACCCGGCGGGAGGATCCTACGAGCAGTACTTC. It codes for CASSDPAGGSYEQYF.